This TCR beta chain derives from a study of OX40 agonist ivuxolimab in advanced cancers. Sequencing was performed with immunoSEQ multiplex PCR; in TCRdb, only in-frame clones are kept and a portion is missing. The sample lists approximately 25,000 clones, roughly 85% occurring once. The CDR3 extends over 14 amino acids. In germline, CDR1 is SEHNR, CDR2 FQNEAQ (reference sequence). Trimming cost V 4 bases and J 0 bases, with 8 bases left between them. The source is an adult with an advanced solid tumor such as melanoma, head and neck, liver or kidney cancer. The input for sequencing was CD4+ or CD8+ T cells sorted from blood, taken in a trial of the OX40 agonist ivuxolimab. V usage is TRBV7-9 and J usage is TRBJ2-3; no firm D call. The CDR3 spells CASSSHPSTDTQYF. For the CDR3, the DNA is TGTGCCAGCAGCTCTCATCCCAGCACAGATACGCAGTATTTT.